Below, 21 T cell receptor beta chains from the same sample are listed, as sequenced in a study of T-cell memory formation after mild COVID-19. TCRdb itself ran the 5' RACE reads through MiXCR, one entry per CDR3 protein. The sample consists of over 120,000 distinct CDR3 sequences, 6% to 6.5% of them appearing once. The sequenced material came from PBMCs or a T cell subset sorted from them (not recorded which). The origin of the receptors is an adult woman who had mild COVID-19 (a few samples of this study predate the infection). Cell type and time point are not known.

This clonotype was seen at least ten times. The chain carries TRBV7-3 and TRBJ1-1, with D perhaps matching TRBD1 (5 bases). V lost 5 bases to trimming and J lost 7 bases, with 17 bases between them. This CDR3 comprises 14 residues. The germline V gene has CDR1 SGHTA and CDR2 FQGTGA. The CDR3 loop reads CASSLGPGTIEAFF. The CDR3, as DNA: TGTGCCAGCAGCCTAGGCCCCGGGACGATTGAAGCTTTCTTT.

This clonotype has at least ten counts. Here the CDR3 DNA reads TGTGCCAGCACCCCCTGGCGACTAGCGGGAGGCGGGGAGCTGTTTTTT. This sequence encodes CASTPWRLAGGGELFF. The chain couples TRBV6-2 or TRBV6-3 to TRBJ2-2, with 13 bases lining up with TRBD2. Germline loops: CDR1 MNHEY, CDR2 SVGEGT. The CDR3 is 16 amino acids. J lost 7 bases, V lost 7 bases, and 9 bases had no gene match.

This chain joins TRBV5-1 and TRBJ1-4, with TRBD1 matching 7 bases. The V segment lost 4 bases and the J segment 8 bases; nucleotides outside the gene matches: 14. Germline-derived CDR1 and CDR2 are SGHRS and YFSETQ. The CDR3 runs 16 residues. CDR3 amino acids: CASSLRQGFFEEKLFF. CDR3 sequence (DNA): TGCGCCAGCAGCCTACGACAGGGTTTCTTTGAGGAAAAACTGTTTTTT.

This clonotype showed up just a few times. The J gene is TRBJ1-5, the V gene TRBV4-2; maybe TRBD1 (6 bases). Trimming removed 3 bases at V and 0 bases at J, with 9 bases between. CDR1 is LGHNA, CDR2 YNFKEQ, per germline. The CDR3 extends over 15 amino acids. CDR3 bases: TGTGCCAGCAGCCAGGACAGTACTAGCAATCAGCCCCAGCATTTT. Its translation: CASSQDSTSNQPQHF.

This clonotype has a handful of counts. The rearrangement links TRBV10-3 to TRBJ1-1; D gene unclear. With 1 base removed from V and 0 bases from J, the gap between germline ends came to 9 bases. Germline V CDR1 and CDR2: ENHRY, SYGVKD. The CDR3 covers 15 residues. CDR3 residues: CAISEFPGMNTEAFF. CDR3 nucleotide sequence: TGTGCCATCAGTGAGTTTCCAGGTATGAACACTGAAGCTTTCTTT.

This clonotype was counted only a few times. V is TRBV19 and J is TRBJ2-6, with D possibly called TRBD1 or TRBD2 (5 bases each). Per germline, CDR1 LNHDA and CDR2 SQIVND (reference sequence). This CDR3 is built from 14 residues. V dropped 9 bases and J dropped 2 bases, with 11 bases sitting between them. CDR3 loop: CASRDGAGANVLTF. The CDR3 DNA sequence: TGTGCCAGCAGGGACGGAGCTGGGGCCAACGTCCTGACTTTC.

This clonotype was seen a few times. The rearrangement links TRBV10-1 to TRBJ2-7; D remains unclear. The CDR3 consists of 13 residues. V shed 10 bases and J shed 5 bases, with 18 bases lying between them. The germline V gene has CDR1 WNHNN and CDR2 SYGVQD (reference sequence). Here the CDR3 reads CATARRTPDEQYF. In DNA form, the CDR3 reads TGCGCCACTGCCAGGAGAACGCCCGACGAGCAGTACTTC.

The chain recombines TRBV7-8 with TRBJ2-1; D is unclear. CDR1 is SGHVS, CDR2 FQNEAQ, per germline. V lost 2 bases to trimming and J lost 10 bases, with 9 bases between them. The CDR3 has 12 amino acids. The CDR3 bases are TGTGCCAGCAGCTTACAACGCATCGAGCAGTTCTTC. Encoded protein: CASSLQRIEQFF.

The chain joins TRBV6-4 to TRBJ1-2; a weak D match, TRBD1 (6 bases). The CDR3 is made up of 14 amino acids. Trimming removed 5 bases from V and 0 bases from J, with 10 bases in between. Germline V lookup: CDR1 MRHNA, CDR2 SNTAGT. The CDR3 spells CASSRTATNYGYTF. CDR3 DNA: TGTGCCAGCAGTAGGACAGCAACTAACTATGGCTACACCTTC.

The chain has TRBV25-1 and TRBJ2-5; perhaps TRBD2 as D (7 bases). Trimming pared 6 bases from V and 4 bases from J, leaving 21 bases between. This CDR3 region has 16 residues. The germline V gene has CDR1 MGHDK and CDR2 SYGVNS. CDR3 nucleotide sequence: TGTGCCAGCAGCGATGGGGGCGGGAGCTGGTCAGAGACCCAGTACTTC. Protein: CASSDGGGSWSETQYF. The variable domain in full, with the rest retrieved from reference TRBV25-1 and TRBJ2-5, is EADIYQTPRYLVIGTGKKITLECSQTMGHDKMYWYQQDPGMELHLIHYSYGVNSTEKGDLSSESTVSRIRTEHFPLTLESARPSHTSQYLCASSDGGGSWSETQYFGPGTRLLVL.

In its sample, this clonotype was seen many times. This chain connects TRBV20-1 to TRBJ1-1; perhaps TRBD1 as D (5 bases). With 7 bases removed from V and 11 bases from J, the gap between germline ends came to 14 bases. Germline V gives CDR1 DFQATT, CDR2 SNEGSKA (reference sequence). The CDR3 extends over 10 amino acids. This CDR3 is CSGERDVAFF. CDR3 nucleotides: TGCAGTGGCGAGAGGGACGTGGCTTTCTTT.

Ten or more counts support this clonotype. The chain has TRBV7-9 and TRBJ2-3, with D tentatively TRBD1 (5 bases). The germline V gene encodes CDR1 SEHNR and CDR2 FQNEAQ (reference sequence). The V gene lost 5 bases and the J gene lost 2 bases, with 14 bases spanning the gap. CDR3 length equals 15 residues. The CDR3 here is CASSPRQTFTDTQYF. As DNA, the CDR3 is TGTGCCAGCAGCCCCCGACAGACCTTCACAGATACGCAGTATTTT. Variable domain in full (rest from reference TRBV7-9 and TRBJ2-3): DTGVSQNPRHKITKRGQNVTFRCDPISEHNRLYWYRQTLGQGPEFLTYFQNEAQLEKSRLLSDRFSAERPKGSFSTLEIQRTEQGDSAMYLCASSPRQTFTDTQYFGPGTRLTVL.

This clonotype was seen ten or more times. The rearrangement joins TRBV12-3 or TRBV12-4 to TRBJ2-2; 10 nucleotides align to TRBD1. The length of the CDR3 is 14 residues. After removal of 6 bases from V and 8 bases from J, the junction contained 6 bases not matched to a gene. This CDR3 reads CASSRRDRGGELFF. The CDR3 nucleotides read TGTGCCAGCAGCCGCCGGGACAGGGGTGGGGAGCTGTTTTTT.

This clonotype was recorded at least ten times. The gene calls are TRBV7-8 and TRBJ1-3; a possible D gene is TRBD1 (6 bases). The CDR3 runs 14 residues. V lost 5 bases, J lost 5 bases, and 13 bases lay in between. Germline V gene lookup returns CDR1 SGHVS and CDR2 FQNEAQ. CDR3 residues: CASSPLTGRNTIYF. The CDR3 region has the DNA TGTGCCAGCAGCCCGTTGACAGGAAGAAACACCATATATTTT.

This clonotype has only a few counts. The V call is TRBV5-1, the J call TRBJ2-1, with TRBD2 matching over 7 bases. This CDR3 has 16 amino acids. After removal of 1 base from V and 3 bases from J, the junction contained 7 bases not matched to a gene. Germline CDR1 is SGHRS and CDR2 is YFSETQ. CDR3 sequence reads: CASSLRTGEGYNEQFF. As DNA, the CDR3 is TGCGCCAGCAGCTTGCGGACGGGGGAGGGCTACAATGAGCAGTTCTTC. The whole variable domain, filled in from reference TRBV5-1 and TRBJ2-1, reads KAGVTQTPRYLIKTRGQQVTLSCSPISGHRSVSWYQQTPGQGLQFLFEYFSETQRNKGNFPGRFSGRQFSNSRSEMNVSTLELGDSALYLCASSLRTGEGYNEQFFGPGTRLTVL.

This clonotype was recorded a few times. The genes are TRBV4-2 and TRBJ2-6, with 7 nucleotides matching TRBD2. Germline assignment: CDR1 LGHNA and CDR2 YNFKEQ. CDR3 length: 18 residues. The trim removed 2 bases at V and 0 bases at J, leaving 7 bases unmatched. The CDR3 DNA sequence: TGTGCCAGCAGCCAAAGCCCTAGCGGAAGCTCTGGGGCCAACGTCCTGACTTTC. Translation gives CASSQSPSGSSGANVLTF.

The table lists this clonotype with many counts. The chain has TRBV9 and TRBJ2-1, with 9 bases lining up with TRBD1. CDR3 length equals 15 residues. After removal of 0 bases from V and 2 bases from J, the junction contained 0 bases not matched to a gene. The germline CDR1 and CDR2 sequences are SGDLS and YYNGEE. This CDR3 is CASSVGQGAYNEQFF. The CDR3 DNA reads as TGTGCCAGCAGCGTAGGACAGGGGGCCTACAATGAGCAGTTCTTC.

In its sample, this clonotype was seen a few times. V and J are TRBV27 and TRBJ2-1; 7 nucleotides line up with TRBD1. Unmatched junction bases numbered 8, after V lost 6 bases and J lost 6 bases. Germline V gives CDR1 MNHEY, CDR2 SMNVEV (reference sequence). The CDR3 length is 14 residues. In DNA form, the CDR3 reads TGTGCCAGCAGACAGGGGAGAGTTGTCAATGAGCAGTTCTTC. Amino acids: CASRQGRVVNEQFF.

This clonotype was detected only a few times. CDR3 in amino acids: CASRLRQGASSGANVLTF. DNA for the CDR3: TGTGCCAGCAGATTACGACAGGGGGCCTCTTCTGGGGCCAACGTCCTGACTTTC. The chain is built from TRBV5-6 and TRBJ2-6; 10 bases fit TRBD1. The CDR3 contains 18 residues. Germline CDR1 is SGHDT and CDR2 is YYEEEE. V dropped 5 bases and J dropped 1; count of bases not matched to a gene: 9.

This clonotype has just a few counts. The chain combines TRBV29-1 with TRBJ2-2; 11 nucleotides match TRBD1. CDR1 SQVTM and CDR2 ANQGSEA come from the germline V gene. V was pared by 6 bases and J by 7 bases, with 7 bases of the junction left unmatched. The CDR3 spans 14 residues. CDR3 protein: CSVGDRGSVGELFF. The CDR3 DNA follows: TGCAGCGTAGGGGACAGGGGGAGCGTCGGGGAGCTGTTTTTT.

This clonotype has ten or more counts. The rearrangement links TRBV20-1 to TRBJ1-2; 7 bases align to TRBD1. Per the germline V gene, CDR1 is DFQATT and CDR2 is SNEGSKA (reference sequence). The CDR3 contains 11 residues. The CDR3 loop is CSRRGPYGYTF. In DNA form, the CDR3 reads TGCAGCCGGAGGGGGCCCTATGGCTACACCTTC.